This note documents a single T cell receptor beta chain sequence. This entry is derived from a study of T cell changes during pregnancy in multiple sclerosis. Generated by immunoSEQ multiplex PCR, the TCRdb table keeps only in-frame clones and is missing some. Of under 75,000 clones listed, about nine tenths are singletons. The source of this sequence is a female donor with multiple sclerosis, enrolled in a pregnancy study. The sample was CD4+ T cells from peripheral blood mononuclear cells, taken after pregnancy.

CDR3 nucleotide sequence: TGTGCCTGGAGTCCAGGACAGGGAAGGGTCGACACTGAAGCTTTCTTT. Translating it yields CAWSPGQGRVDTEAFF. The chain combines TRBV30 with TRBJ1-1; 8 nucleotides match TRBD1. Trimming removed 2 bases from V and 3 bases from J; junction bases left unmatched: 11. Germline CDR1 and CDR2: GTSNPN and SVGIG (reference sequence). This CDR3 spans 16 amino acids.